These T cell receptor beta chains were read from a single sample in a study of cytomegalovirus exposure and HLA in healthy donors. Sequencing used immunoSEQ multiplex PCR; TCRdb keeps in-frame clones, though not all of them. The sample contains some 170,000 clones, roughly 81% of which appear only once. Sequencing was carried out using PBMCs. These receptors were collected from a young woman in good health and CMV-seropositive. Each CDR3 is given with its conserved first and last residue. D genes are given only for firm matches. Rows may omit the clone size; those that give it use once, few, many or a size class.

d_gene,j_gene,v_gene,abundance,CDR3aa,CDR3nt
NA,TRBJ1-5,TRBV15,NA,CATSRDRKQGRPQHF,TGTGCCACCAGCAGAGATCGCAAACAGGGTCGGCCCCAGCATTTT
NA,TRBJ1-3,TRBV5-1,NA,CASSLGAGPNTIYF,TGCGCCAGCAGCTTGGGAGCAGGGCCTAACACCATATATTTT
NA,TRBJ2-5,TRBV28,NA,CASSYSGNFQETQYF,TGTGCCAGCAGTTACTCAGGGAATTTCCAAGAGACCCAGTACTTC
NA,TRBJ2-7,TRBV20-1,NA,CSAANSHEQYF,TGCAGTGCCGCGAATTCCCACGAGCAGTACTTC
TRBD1,TRBJ1-5,TRBV15,once,CATSRAGGQINQPQHF,TGTGCCACCAGCAGAGCCGGGGGACAGATCAATCAGCCCCAGCATTTT
TRBD2,TRBJ2-2,TRBV11-3,once,CASSHIAGATGELFF,TGTGCCAGCAGCCATATAGCGGGGGCCACCGGGGAGCTGTTTTTT
TRBD1,TRBJ2-7,TRBV4-2,NA,CASSQELRWTGENEQYF,TGTGCCAGCAGCCAAGAACTCCGTTGGACAGGGGAAAACGAGCAGTACTTC
TRBD1,TRBJ1-2,TRBV2,NA,CASRTGGQGYTF,TGTGCCAGCAGGACAGGGGGCCAAGGCTACACCTTC
NA,TRBJ2-5,TRBV27,NA,CASSLISGEETQYF,TGTGCCAGCAGTTTGATTTCGGGGGAAGAGACCCAGTACTTC
NA,TRBJ1-1,TRBV10-3,once,CAINRDIGTEAFF,TGTGCCATTAACAGGGACATTGGCACTGAAGCTTTCTTT
TRBD2,TRBJ2-7,TRBV2,NA,CASSEALRAGGLHEQYF,TGTGCCAGCAGTGAAGCGCTTCGGGCGGGGGGGCTACACGAGCAGTACTTC
NA,TRBJ2-2,TRBV6-1,NA,CASIRLAGGELFF,TGTGCCAGCATTAGGTTGGCGGGCGGGGAGCTGTTTTTT
NA,TRBJ1-1,TRBV19,NA,CASSTMAGTEAFF,TGTGCCAGTAGTACCATGGCGGGGACTGAAGCTTTCTTT
NA,TRBJ1-3,TRBV7-2,NA,CASSLEGGDGNTIYF,TGTGCCAGCAGCTTAGAAGGAGGGGACGGAAACACCATATATTTT
NA,TRBJ1-1,TRBV18,NA,CASSPRGSADTEAFF,TGTGCCAGCTCACCCAGGGGTTCGGCCGACACTGAAGCTTTCTTT
NA,TRBJ2-5,TRBV29-1,NA,CSVGGIRYQETQYF,TGCAGCGTTGGGGGCATAAGGTACCAAGAGACCCAGTACTTC
NA,TRBJ2-7,TRBV9,NA,CASSVDGSGSYEQYF,TGTGCCAGCAGCGTAGACGGGTCGGGAAGCTACGAGCAGTACTTC
NA,TRBJ1-4,TRBV7-9,NA,CASSRDSNEKLFF,TGTGCCAGCAGCCGAGACAGTAATGAAAAACTGTTTTTT